The 19 T cell receptor beta chains listed next were all sequenced from one sample in a study of CD8 T cells in ankylosing spondylitis. Study-level points and caveats: What appeared characteristic of ankylosing spondylitis blood was a TCR beta motif of fewer than ten highly homologous variants.

TCRdb reprocessed the 5' RACE reads via MiXCR and lists one record per CDR3 protein. The top ten hold around 3.5% of the sample, which has about 460,000 distinct CDR3 sequences, about 5.2% seen once. These TCRs are of unknown antigen specificity. The sequenced material came from blood, either unsorted or a sorted T cell fraction (not recorded which). The source of these receptors is a male donor with ankylosing spondylitis.

This clonotype was picked up many times. V gene TRBV7-2 combines with J gene TRBJ2-2; weak D call: TRBD1 (5 bases). Trimming pared 5 bases from V and 7 bases from J, leaving 20 bases between. The CDR3 has 16 amino acids. Germline V CDR1 and CDR2: SGHTA, FQGNSA. CDR3 sequence: CASSARTRANGGELFF. The CDR3 bases are TGTGCCAGCAGCGCCAGGACAAGGGCCAACGGCGGGGAGCTGTTTTTT.

This clonotype was observed many times. The chain carries TRBV5-1 and TRBJ1-1; weak D call: TRBD1 (5 bases). Per the germline V gene, CDR1 is SGHRS and CDR2 is YFSETQ. The V gene lost 3 bases and the J gene lost 11 bases, with 20 bases spanning the gap. The CDR3 contains 14 residues. The CDR3 coding sequence is TGCGCCAGCAGCTCGGACACGACTGCGCCGACGGCTTTCTTT. It translates to CASSSDTTAPTAFF.

There are many counts of this clonotype. The chain uses TRBV12-3 or TRBV12-4 and TRBJ2-3; no clear D gene. Trimming shortened V by 2 bases and J by 3 bases, and 6 bases separated the two germline ends. CDR3 size: 13 residues. CDR3 residues: CASSLNGTDTQYF. Written as DNA, the CDR3 is TGTGCCAGCAGTTTAAATGGAACAGATACGCAGTATTTT.

There are many counts of this clonotype. The CDR3 loop is CATSRFDGKETQYF. For the CDR3, the DNA is TGTGCCACCAGCAGGTTCGACGGCAAAGAGACCCAGTACTTC. The V call is TRBV15, the J call TRBJ2-5; D is unresolved. Trimming removed 3 bases at V and 3 bases at J, with 11 bases between. The CDR3 runs 14 residues. Germline CDR1 and CDR2: LNHNV and YYDKDF (reference sequence).

This clonotype was seen ten or more times. The V gene is TRBV7-9, the J gene TRBJ2-5; a possible D gene is TRBD1 (6 bases). V gave up 10 bases and J gave up 5 bases, with 17 bases separating them. The CDR3 sequence is 13 residues long. CDR1 is SEHNR and CDR2 is FQNEAQ in the germline V gene (reference sequence). Written as DNA, the CDR3 is TGTGCCACCCAGATGGGGGCGACCGAGACCCAGTACTTC. Translating gives CATQMGATETQYF.

There are many counts of this clonotype. V usage is TRBV5-1 and J usage is TRBJ1-1; D not resolved. Per the germline V gene, CDR1 is SGHRS and CDR2 is YFSETQ. Trimming shortened V by 3 bases and J by 5 bases, and 14 bases separated the two germline ends. The CDR3 has 14 amino acids. The chain's CDR3 is CASSSTLGGTEAFF. The CDR3, as DNA: TGCGCCAGCAGCTCCACCCTGGGAGGTACTGAAGCTTTCTTT.

This clonotype was observed many times. The V and J genes are TRBV29-1 and TRBJ2-7, with TRBD1 identical over 8 bases. There are 13 residues in the CDR3. V lost 6 bases and J lost 2; bases outside the gene matches: 6. Germline CDR1 reads SQVTM; CDR2 reads ANQGSEA. The DNA for the CDR3 is TGCAGCGTAAGGAGACAGGGGACCTACGAGCAGTACTTC. This sequence encodes CSVRRQGTYEQYF.

The sample holds a few counts of this clonotype. J is TRBJ2-5 and V is TRBV20-1; D may match TRBD1 or TRBD2 (5 bases each). CDR1 and CDR2 from the germline V gene are DFQATT and SNEGSKA (reference sequence). The CDR3 contains 14 residues. Trimming removed 3 bases at V and 1 base at J, with 12 bases between. CDR3 sequence reads: CSARSGAGQETQYF. The CDR3 nucleotides read TGCAGTGCTAGGAGTGGGGCGGGCCAAGAGACCCAGTACTTC.

Many counts were recorded for this clonotype. V is TRBV6-5 and J is TRBJ1-6; no clear D. Germline CDR1 and CDR2: MNHEY and SVGAGI. V lost 2 bases to trimming and J lost 7 bases, with 3 bases between them. The CDR3 has 12 residues. The CDR3 loop reads CASSYGNSPLHF. The DNA for the CDR3 is TGTGCCAGCAGTTACGGGAATTCACCCCTCCACTTT.

This clonotype was picked up a small number of times. The chain has TRBV20-1 and TRBJ1-5; D gene unclear. Germline loops: CDR1 DFQATT, CDR2 SNEGSKA (reference sequence). The CDR3 is 15 amino acids. V was pared by 5 bases and J by 0 bases, with 14 bases between. The CDR3 DNA sequence: TGCAGTGCTGTACACGTTTTATTTAGCAATCAGCCCCAGCATTTT. Its translation: CSAVHVLFSNQPQHF.

Ten or more counts support this clonotype. CDR3 sequence reads: CASSLVFSSVRDTQYF. For the CDR3, the DNA is TGTGCCAGCAGTTTGGTCTTCAGTTCGGTTAGGGATACGCAGTATTTT. The chain recombines TRBV12-3 or TRBV12-4 with TRBJ2-3, with D uncertain. The CDR3 is 16 amino acids. V lost 3 bases, J lost 6 bases, and 19 bases lay in between.

In its sample, this clonotype was seen a few times. This may be a read error, as it is one base from a much larger clone. This chain connects TRBV2 to TRBJ2-5; D uncertain. The CDR3 runs 10 residues. V was shortened by 6 bases and J by 5 bases, with 4 bases between the two germline ends. Per germline, CDR1 SNHLY and CDR2 FYNNEI. The CDR3 reads CASRLETQYF. The CDR3 nucleotides are TGTGCCAGCAGATTGGAGACCCAGTACTTC.

Ten or more counts support this clonotype. The junction shows a germline mismatch at one end, possibly a read error. J is TRBJ2-1 and V is TRBV5-1; D remains unclear. CDR1 and CDR2 (germline): SGHRS, YFSETQ. This CDR3 comprises 12 residues. The CDR3 DNA reads TGTGCCAGCAGTAGTGGGTACAATGAGCAGTTCTTC. Translating it yields CASSSGYNEQFF. Full variable domain (rest looked up from reference TRBV5-1 and TRBJ2-1): KAGVTQTPRYLIKTRGQQVTLSCSPISGHRSVSWYQQTPGQGLQFLFEYFSETQRNKGNFPGRFSGRQFSNSRSEMNVSTLELGDSALYLCASSSGYNEQFFGPGTRLTVL.

A note on this clonotype: The CDR3 end shows no conserved phenylalanine or tryptophan, and so a read error is likely. The rearrangement links TRBV14 to TRBJ2-2; D gene ambiguous. The CDR3 sequence is 13 residues long. CDR1 is SGHDN and CDR2 is FVKESK in the germline V gene. Trimming removed 0 bases from V and 6 bases from J, with 5 bases in between. The CDR3 DNA sequence: TGTGCCAGCAGCCAAGATAGACCCGGGGAGCTGTTTTTA. Residues: CASSQDRPGELFL.

This clonotype was observed many times. The chain combines TRBV11-2 with TRBJ2-1; 8 positions agree with TRBD2. In germline, CDR1 is SGHAT, CDR2 FQNNGV. V was clipped by 5 bases and J by 8 bases; unmatched bases: 11. CDR3 size: 15 residues. The CDR3 here is CASSPLAGGWDEQFF. DNA of the CDR3: TGTGCCAGCAGCCCTCTTGCGGGAGGATGGGATGAGCAGTTCTTC.

This clonotype has a count of ten or more. The gene calls are TRBV5-1 and TRBJ1-4, with TRBD1 as a possible D gene (5 bases). The V gene's germline CDR1 is SGHRS and CDR2 YFSETQ. The CDR3 is 15 amino acids. V was pared by 1 base and J by 6 bases, with 13 bases between. CDR3 sequence: CASSLIGGTYEKLFF. CDR3 in DNA: TGCGCCAGCAGCTTGATCGGAGGGACTTATGAAAAACTGTTTTTT.

This clonotype was recorded at least ten times. The chain recombines TRBV28 with TRBJ1-1; no clear D gene. The V gene lost 5 bases and the J gene lost 0 bases, with 13 bases spanning the gap. The germline gives CDR1 MDHEN, CDR2 SYDVKM. The CDR3 length is 15 residues. The DNA for the CDR3 is TGTGCCAGCAGTCTACCCACTCTCATGAACACTGAAGCTTTCTTT. Amino acids: CASSLPTLMNTEAFF.

This clonotype was recorded at least ten times. This chain uses TRBV9 with TRBJ2-2; D gene uncertain. CDR3 length: 15 amino acids. The V and J ends lost 7 bases and 4 bases respectively, with 17 bases between them. The V gene's germline CDR1 is SGDLS and CDR2 YYNGEE. Written as DNA, the CDR3 is TGTGCCAGCGCGTTAAAAGGGATCGGCACCGGGGAGCTGTTTTTT. Protein sequence: CASALKGIGTGELFF.

This clonotype has ten or more counts. The chain employs TRBV12-3 or TRBV12-4 and TRBJ1-2; 12 bases agree with TRBD1. The CDR3 has 15 residues. V was pared by 5 bases and J by 7 bases, with 8 bases of the junction left unmatched. The CDR3 protein is CASSPSGQGARGYTF. CDR3 bases: TGTGCCAGCAGTCCTTCGGGACAGGGGGCGCGTGGCTACACCTTC.